This is a list of T cell receptor beta chains from one sample in a study of blood T cell repertoires in COVID-19. Assay used: immunoSEQ multiplex PCR; TCRdb lists only in-frame clones, some missing. The profile shows 150,000 to 200,000 clones, around four fifths of them singletons. Specimen: peripheral blood. Source of these receptors: a woman aged 25 to 39 with acute or convalescent COVID-19. The CDR3 runs from the conserved cysteine through the conserved F or W. The order of the fields is D gene, V gene, clone size, J gene, CDR3 protein, CDR3 DNA. The D gene is left open where the match is weak. Some rows mark clone size as missing; the rest say once, few, many or name a class of expanded clone.

>TRBD2|TRBV13|NA|TRBJ2-7
CASSYGRGVGEQYF
TGTGCCAGCAGCTATGGACGGGGGGTCGGCGAGCAGTACTTC
>TRBD1|TRBV4-3|NA|TRBJ1-2
CASSQDLGTGLNYGYTF
TGCGCCAGCAGCCAAGATTTGGGGACAGGGCTCAACTATGGCTACACCTTC
>TRBD2|TRBV18|NA|TRBJ2-5
CASSPIGGETQYF
TGTGCCAGCTCACCGATCGGGGGGGAGACCCAGTACTTC
>NA|TRBV5-4|NA|TRBJ1-5
CATSIQGNQPQHF
TGTGCCACCTCGATCCAGGGGAATCAGCCCCAGCATTTT
>NA|TRBV6-5|NA|TRBJ2-7
CASRNLQGYEQYF
TGTGCCAGCAGGAACTTACAGGGATACGAGCAGTACTTC
>NA|TRBV27|NA|TRBJ1-5
CASSLGQSNQPQHF
TGTGCCAGCAGTTTGGGACAAAGCAATCAGCCCCAGCATTTT
>TRBD1|TRBV9|NA|TRBJ2-2
CASSAGGRNTGELFF
TGTGCCAGCAGCGCAGGGGGTAGGAACACCGGGGAGCTGTTTTTT
>NA|TRBV5-6|NA|TRBJ1-2
CASSLDREYGYTF
TGTGCCAGCAGCTTGGACCGGGAATATGGCTACACCTTC
>TRBD1|TRBV27|NA|TRBJ1-2
CASSRTGVYGYTF
TGTGCCAGCAGCCGGACAGGCGTCTATGGCTACACCTTC
>NA|TRBV28|NA|TRBJ2-1
CASSLFGGDYNEQFF
TGTGCCAGCAGTTTATTCGGGGGAGACTACAATGAGCAGTTCTTC
>NA|TRBV6-6|few|TRBJ1-1
CASSYDPGVTEAFF
TGTGCCAGCAGTTACGACCCAGGGGTGACTGAAGCTTTCTTT
>NA|TRBV30|NA|TRBJ2-3
CAWNQRVTDTQYF
TGTGCCTGGAACCAGCGGGTCACAGATACGCAGTATTTT
>NA|TRBV29-1|NA|TRBJ1-4
CSVEMVAQLFF
TGCAGCGTTGAAATGGTAGCTCAACTGTTTTTT
>NA|TRBV15|NA|TRBJ2-2
CATSRDEGDTGELFF
TGTGCCACCAGCAGAGATGAAGGGGACACCGGGGAGCTGTTTTTT
>NA|TRBV6-4|once|TRBJ1-2
CASNSSAGVTRYGYTF
TGTGCCAGCAACTCCTCAGCCGGGGTTACTAGGTATGGCTACACCTTC
>NA|TRBV7-8|NA|TRBJ1-1
CASSFRGRTEAFF
TGTGCCAGCAGCTTTAGGGGTCGAACTGAAGCTTTCTTT
>TRBD1|TRBV2|NA|TRBJ1-2
CASSGDSGRGYTF
TGTGCCAGCAGTGGGGACAGTGGTAGAGGCTACACCTTC
>TRBD1|TRBV28|NA|TRBJ2-7
CVSTTQRTGRYEQYF
TGTGTCAGCACAACTCAAAGGACAGGTCGCTACGAGCAGTACTTC
>TRBD1|TRBV28|NA|TRBJ2-7
CASSLSDRGYEQYF
TGTGCCAGCAGTTTATCCGACAGGGGCTACGAGCAGTACTTC
>TRBD2|TRBV6-5|NA|TRBJ2-7
CASSTGGVDEQYF
TGTGCCAGCAGTACGGGAGGGGTTGACGAGCAGTACTTC
>TRBD2|TRBV7-9|NA|TRBJ2-1
CASSPPASGGPDEQFF
TGTGCCAGCAGCCCCCCGGCTAGCGGGGGACCGGATGAGCAGTTCTTC
>TRBD1|TRBV7-9|NA|TRBJ1-4
CASSDRDRGTNEKLFF
TGTGCCAGCAGCGACCGGGACAGGGGAACTAATGAAAAACTGTTTTTT
>NA|TRBV30|NA|TRBJ2-7
CAWSRESYEQYF
TGTGCCTGGAGTAGGGAGTCCTACGAGCAGTACTTC
>TRBD1|TRBV15|NA|TRBJ1-2
CATSRDRAGGYTF
TGTGCCACCAGCAGGGACAGGGCGGGGGGCTACACCTTC
>TRBD2|TRBV27|NA|TRBJ2-3
CASRLAGTDTQYF
TGTGCCAGCCGACTAGCGGGCACAGATACGCAGTATTTT
>NA|TRBV2|NA|TRBJ1-5
CASRDDRSNQPQHF
TGTGCCAGCAGAGACGACAGAAGCAATCAGCCCCAGCATTTT
>NA|TRBV4-3|NA|TRBJ2-1
CASSHASSSYNEQFF
TGCGCCAGCAGCCATGCGTCTAGCTCCTACAATGAGCAGTTCTTC
>NA|TRBV29-1|NA|TRBJ1-1
CSVVGGRGITEAFF
TGCAGCGTTGTGGGAGGTCGGGGAATCACTGAAGCTTTCTTT
>NA|TRBV6-4|NA|TRBJ2-1
CASSDLAGPFSEQFF
TGTGCCAGCAGTGATTTGGCGGGACCCTTCAGTGAGCAGTTCTTC
>NA|TRBV10-3|NA|TRBJ1-2
CAISEETGQANYGYTF
TGTGCCATCAGTGAGGAAACAGGGCAAGCTAACTATGGCTACACCTTC
>NA|TRBV6-2/TRBV6-3|NA|TRBJ1-6
CASSYGGGEISPLHF
TGTGCCAGCAGTTACGGGGGAGGCGAAATTTCACCCCTCCACTTT
>TRBD2|TRBV11-1|NA|TRBJ2-7
CASSSTSGRVYEQYF
TGTGCCAGCAGCTCCACTAGCGGGAGGGTCTACGAGCAGTACTTC
>NA|TRBV23-1|few|TRBJ1-6
CASQLFLSYNSPLHF
TGCGCCAGCCAACTATTCTTGTCCTATAATTCACCCCTCCACTTT
>NA|TRBV7-3|NA|TRBJ1-1
CASSLKVGGVTEAFF
TGTGCCAGCAGCTTAAAAGTAGGGGGGGTCACTGAAGCTTTCTTT
>NA|TRBV4-3|few|TRBJ2-1
CASSPASRSGSYNEQFF
TGCGCCAGCAGCCCCGCTTCTCGGTCCGGCTCCTACAATGAGCAGTTCTTC
>NA|TRBV7-8|NA|TRBJ1-2
CASSSRTVDGYTF
TGTGCCAGCAGCTCGAGGACAGTCGATGGCTACACCTTC
>NA|TRBV20-1|few|TRBJ1-2
CSAPRQDGYTF
TGCAGTGCCCCTAGACAGGATGGCTACACCTTC
>TRBD1|TRBV28|NA|TRBJ1-3
CASSLIQGATSGNTIYF
TGTGCCAGCAGTTTAATCCAGGGGGCCACCTCTGGAAACACCATATATTTT
>NA|TRBV14|NA|TRBJ2-7
CASSPYRGEQYF
TGTGCCAGCAGCCCCTATCGGGGCGAGCAGTACTTC
>TRBD2|TRBV19|NA|TRBJ2-3
CASSQLAGADTQYF
TGTGCCAGTAGTCAACTAGCGGGAGCAGATACGCAGTATTTT
>NA|TRBV6-5|NA|TRBJ2-7
CASSYGLGAHSYEQYF
TGTGCCAGCAGCTACGGTTTGGGGGCTCACTCCTACGAGCAGTACTTC
>TRBD1|TRBV28|NA|TRBJ1-6
CASSQPTPDDRGNSPLHF
TGTGCCAGCAGTCAACCCACGCCGGACGACAGGGGAAATTCACCCCTCCACTTT
>NA|TRBV5-6|NA|TRBJ1-1
CASSFRGNLNTEAFF
TGTGCCAGCAGCTTTAGGGGGAACCTGAACACTGAAGCTTTCTTT
>TRBD2|TRBV3-1/TRBV3-2|NA|TRBJ2-1
CASLRGQRGPSSYNEQFF
TGTGCCAGCCTAAGGGGCCAGCGGGGGCCGAGCTCCTACAATGAGCAGTTCTTC
>TRBD2|TRBV5-1|NA|TRBJ2-5
CASSPGLAGTQETQYF
TGCGCCAGCAGCCCGGGACTAGCGGGGACCCAAGAGACCCAGTACTTC
>NA|TRBV15|once|TRBJ1-2
CATSRAGAPGDYGYTF
TGTGCCACCAGCAGAGCCGGGGCCCCGGGGGACTATGGCTACACCTTC
>NA|TRBV7-3|NA|TRBJ1-1
CASSLTGAVNTEAFF
TGTGCCAGCAGCTTAACGGGGGCGGTGAACACTGAAGCTTTCTTT
>NA|TRBV30|few|TRBJ2-4
CAWSSTDLLVKNIQYF
TGTGCCTGGAGTAGCACCGACTTATTGGTCAAAAACATTCAGTACTTC
>TRBD1|TRBV11-2|NA|TRBJ1-2
CASSLRQGLSLNYGYTF
TGTGCCAGCAGCCTTCGACAGGGGTTGTCCCTCAACTATGGCTACACCTTC
>TRBD1|TRBV19|NA|TRBJ2-5
CASSILFTQGEETQYF
TGTGCCAGTAGTATCCTCTTCACTCAGGGGGAAGAGACCCAGTACTTC
>TRBD1|TRBV19|NA|TRBJ1-3
CASSPSGTAGNTIYF
TGTGCCAGTAGCCCCTCCGGGACAGCTGGAAACACCATATATTTT
>TRBD1|TRBV11-1|NA|TRBJ2-1
CASSPGTGYYNEQFF
TGTGCCAGCAGCCCCGGGACAGGGTACTACAATGAGCAGTTCTTC
>NA|TRBV10-3|NA|TRBJ1-1
CAISVRGLVSTEAFF
TGTGCCATCAGTGTAAGGGGGTTGGTTTCAACTGAAGCTTTCTTT
>NA|TRBV5-1|NA|TRBJ2-7
CASSLREKYEQYF
TGCGCCAGCAGCTTGCGAGAGAAATACGAGCAGTACTTC
>TRBD2|TRBV30|NA|TRBJ2-7
CAWTFRVSSLAGLREQYF
TGTGCCTGGACCTTCAGAGTTTCGTCCCTAGCGGGTCTGCGGGAGCAGTACTTC
>NA|TRBV10-3|NA|TRBJ1-1
CAISEPQGWNTEAFF
TGTGCCATCAGTGAACCCCAGGGGTGGAACACTGAAGCTTTCTTT
>NA|TRBV5-1|NA|TRBJ1-3
CASSLGQRGGNTIYF
TGCGCCAGCAGCTTAGGACAGCGGGGAGGAAACACCATATATTTT
>NA|TRBV11-3|NA|TRBJ2-2
CASSPDSTGELFF
TGTGCCAGCAGCCCGGACAGCACCGGGGAGCTGTTTTTT